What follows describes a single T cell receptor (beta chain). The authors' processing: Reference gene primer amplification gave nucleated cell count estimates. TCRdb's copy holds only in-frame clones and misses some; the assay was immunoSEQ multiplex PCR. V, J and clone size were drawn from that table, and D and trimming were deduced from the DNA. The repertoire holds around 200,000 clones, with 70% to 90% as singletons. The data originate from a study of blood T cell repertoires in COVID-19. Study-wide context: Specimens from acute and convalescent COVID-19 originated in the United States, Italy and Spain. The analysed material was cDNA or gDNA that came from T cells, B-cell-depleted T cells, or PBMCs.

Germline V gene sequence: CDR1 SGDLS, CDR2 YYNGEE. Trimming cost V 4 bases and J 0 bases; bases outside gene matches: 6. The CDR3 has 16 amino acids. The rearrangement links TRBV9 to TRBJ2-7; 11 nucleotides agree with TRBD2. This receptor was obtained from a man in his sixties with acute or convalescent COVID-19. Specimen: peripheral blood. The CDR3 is CASSPLGLADSYEQYF. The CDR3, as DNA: TGTGCCAGCAGCCCCCTGGGACTAGCGGACTCCTACGAGCAGTACTTC.